Below are 32 T cell receptor beta chains sequenced from a single sample in a study of beta chain features in type 1 diabetes. Isolated RNA was reverse transcribed in full, so expressed TCRB transcripts were sequenced. Only in-frame clones appear in the TCRdb table, and some are missing; sequencing was by immunoSEQ multiplex PCR. The data contain over 150,000 clones, roughly an eighth of them seen just once; the ten biggest clones take up about 0.59%. Sequenced sample: central memory CD4+ T cells from blood. These TCRs come from a young woman in good health.

The J gene is TRBJ2-3, the V gene TRBV5-1, with D possibly being TRBD2 (6 bases). The germline gives CDR1 SGHRS, CDR2 YFSETQ. The CDR3 sequence is 17 residues long. Trimming stripped 4 bases from V and 1 base from J, with 19 bases between. The CDR3 here is CASSATLAPTGTDTQYF. CDR3 nucleotide sequence: TGCGCCAGCAGCGCTACACTAGCCCCAACGGGCACAGATACGCAGTATTTT.

This clone came up a few times. The J gene is TRBJ1-2, the V gene TRBV5-6; 8 nucleotides line up with TRBD1. Germline assignment: CDR1 SGHDT and CDR2 YYEEEE. V trimming: 6 bases; J trimming: 4 bases; junction bases outside the gene matches: 5. This CDR3 comprises 13 residues. DNA for the CDR3: TGTGCCAGCATTCCAGGGGGCGGCTATGGCTACACCTTC. Translating gives CASIPGGGYGYTF.

There are a few counts of this clone. The chain has TRBV25-1 and TRBJ1-2, with D hard to call. From germline, CDR1 is MGHDK and CDR2 SYGVNS. The CDR3 runs 11 residues. The V and J ends lost 5 bases and 8 bases respectively, with 9 bases between them. The CDR3 DNA sequence: TGTGCCAGCAGTTTGACGGGGGGCTACACCTTC. Encoded protein: CASSLTGGYTF.

The V gene is TRBV6-5, the J gene TRBJ1-4, with TRBD1 identical over 11 bases. Germline V gives CDR1 MNHEY, CDR2 SVGAGI. Trimming removed 5 bases from V and 7 bases from J; junction bases left unmatched: 3. The CDR3 length is 14 residues. CDR3 in amino acids: CASSRTGGIEKLFF. CDR3 DNA: TGTGCCAGCAGTCGGACAGGGGGCATTGAAAAACTGTTTTTT.

A few counts support this clone. The V gene is TRBV7-2, the J gene TRBJ1-2; D is perhaps TRBD1 (5 bases). V gave up 2 bases and J gave up 4 bases, with 20 bases separating them. Germline V gene sequence: CDR1 SGHTA, CDR2 FQGNSA. The CDR3 contains 17 residues. The CDR3 sequence is CASSLRPRAGSTYGYTF. CDR3 nucleotides: TGTGCCAGCAGCTTAAGGCCACGGGCAGGGTCTACCTATGGCTACACCTTC.

This chain uses TRBV28 with TRBJ2-2; 7 bases are a match to TRBD2. Losses at the gene ends were 8 bases for V and 4 bases for J; bases not matched to a gene: 7. Germline V gene lookup returns CDR1 MDHEN and CDR2 SYDVKM. The CDR3 is 14 amino acids. This chain's CDR3 is CASGEGSPTGELFF. The CDR3, as DNA: TGTGCCAGCGGGGAGGGCAGTCCCACCGGGGAGCTGTTTTTT.

The V gene is TRBV6-6, the J gene TRBJ1-1; no definite D call. Trimming stripped 0 bases from V and 5 bases from J, with 10 bases between. The CDR3 has 14 amino acids. The V gene's germline CDR1 is MNHNY and CDR2 SVGAGI (reference sequence). The DNA for the CDR3 is TGTGCCAGCAGTTACTCCGGCGGGCGGACTGAAGCTTTCTTT. Translating gives CASSYSGGRTEAFF.

The chain carries TRBV5-1 and TRBJ1-4; 8 bases map to TRBD1. Germline CDR1 SGHRS, CDR2 YFSETQ. CDR3 size: 14 residues. Germline trimming cut 2 bases from V and 7 bases from J; bases unmatched to any gene: 4. CDR3 residues: CASSFGTGGEKLFF. Here the CDR3 DNA reads TGCGCCAGCAGCTTCGGGACAGGAGGTGAAAAACTGTTTTTT.

The genes are TRBV12-5 and TRBJ2-1, with D tentatively TRBD2 (5 bases). Germline CDR1 and CDR2: LGHNT and FRNRAP. This CDR3 has 14 residues. The V and J ends lost 7 bases and 8 bases respectively, with 18 bases between them. CDR3 coding DNA: TGTGCTAGTGAATCTGAGGGCTTCGGGTATGAGCAGTTCTTC. Translating it yields CASESEGFGYEQFF.

The CDR3 DNA follows: TGTGCCAGCAGCCGCGACACAGTCTCCTACGAGCAGTACTTC. Translating gives CASSRDTVSYEQYF. The chain combines TRBV7-2 with TRBJ2-7; no reliable D call. Germline V lookup: CDR1 SGHTA, CDR2 FQGNSA. V lost 5 bases and J 0 bases, leaving 11 bases between the germline ends. This CDR3 is 14 amino acids long.

The rearrangement links TRBV7-2 to TRBJ2-3; 10 nucleotides align to TRBD2. There are 16 residues in the CDR3. Germline CDR1 SGHTA, CDR2 FQGNSA. Trimming at V came to 4 bases and at J to 5 bases, leaving 9 bases not matched to a gene. CDR3 in amino acids: CASSSPSGRREDTQYF. CDR3 sequence (DNA): TGTGCCAGCAGCTCCCCTAGCGGGAGACGTGAAGATACGCAGTATTTT.

This clone was observed once. This same CDR3 is encoded by further DNA sequences in the sample. This chain joins TRBV5-1 and TRBJ2-1, with 12 bases identical to TRBD2. With 4 bases clipped from V and 4 bases from J, the junction kept 3 bases outside the gene matches. This CDR3 contains 15 residues. Germline V gene lookup returns CDR1 SGHRS and CDR2 YFSETQ. CDR3 in amino acids: CASSPGLAGYNEQFF. CDR3 nucleotide sequence: TGCGCCAGCAGCCCTGGACTAGCGGGGTACAATGAGCAGTTCTTC.

This clone was counted a few times. V is TRBV5-1 and J is TRBJ2-7; 12 nucleotides match TRBD2. Germline loops: CDR1 SGHRS, CDR2 YFSETQ. V dropped 7 bases and J dropped 3; count of bases not matched to a gene: 8. This CDR3 is built from 15 residues. The CDR3 loop reads CASSLAGGPSYEQYF. CDR3 nucleotides: TGCGCCAGCTCCCTAGCGGGAGGGCCTAGCTACGAGCAGTACTTC. The full variable domain, rest sourced from reference TRBV5-1 and TRBJ2-7, is KAGVTQTPRYLIKTRGQQVTLSCSPISGHRSVSWYQQTPGQGLQFLFEYFSETQRNKGNFPGRFSGRQFSNSRSEMNVSTLELGDSALYLCASSLAGGPSYEQYFGPGTRLTVT.

J is TRBJ2-1 and V is TRBV11-2, with D hard to call. Trimming stripped 5 bases from V and 6 bases from J, with 17 bases between. This CDR3 region has 15 residues. CDR1 and CDR2 (germline): SGHAT, FQNNGV. CDR3 loop: CASSPPFRYGNEQFF. CDR3 nucleotide sequence: TGTGCCAGCAGCCCCCCCTTCCGCTATGGCAATGAGCAGTTCTTC.

This clone was seen at least ten times. The chain combines TRBV6-1 with TRBJ1-2; TRBD1 agrees at 7 bases. Germline CDR1 MNHNS, CDR2 SASEGT. The CDR3 length is 14 residues. Trimming took 1 base from V and 4 from J; bases not matched to a gene: 3. Here the CDR3 reads CASSEGDSPYGYTF. The CDR3 DNA sequence: TGTGCCAGCAGTGAAGGGGACAGTCCCTATGGCTACACCTTC.

This clone was observed a single time. CDR3 loop: CASSLTGLQNTEAFF. The DNA for the CDR3 is TGTGCCAGCAGCTTAACAGGGCTACAGAACACTGAAGCTTTCTTT. This chain uses TRBV7-9 with TRBJ1-1; maybe TRBD1 (6 bases). The CDR3 covers 15 residues. Germline CDR1 SEHNR, CDR2 FQNEAQ (reference sequence). The V gene lost 2 bases and the J gene lost 1 base, with 11 bases spanning the gap. Full variable domain (missing parts from reference TRBV7-9 and TRBJ1-1): DTGVSQNPRHKITKRGQNVTFRCDPISEHNRLYWYRQTLGQGPEFLTYFQNEAQLEKSRLLSDRFSAERPKGSFSTLEIQRTEQGDSAMYLCASSLTGLQNTEAFFGQGTRLTVV.

This chain uses TRBV20-1 with TRBJ2-5; the match to TRBD2 covers 8 bases. There are 11 residues in the CDR3. J lost 11 bases, V lost 6 bases, and 8 bases had no gene match. CDR1 and CDR2 from the germline V gene are DFQATT and SNEGSKA (reference sequence). The CDR3 loop is CSAPTGGTQYF. Here the CDR3 DNA reads TGCAGTGCCCCGACGGGGGGGACACAGTACTTC.

The genes are TRBV5-1 and TRBJ2-5, with 7 bases fitting TRBD1. The DNA end is a closer match to TRBJ2-7, so the J assignment may be wrong. The CDR3 length is 15 residues. Germline assignment: CDR1 SGHRS and CDR2 YFSETQ. The CDR3, as DNA: TGCGCCAGCAGCCCGGCCCCGGGACAGAACTACGAGCAGTACTTC. This sequence encodes CASSPAPGQNYEQYF.

In its sample, this clone was seen a few times. Other nucleotide sequences from this sample produce the same CDR3. This rearrangement joins TRBV28 to TRBJ1-1; perhaps TRBD1 as D (5 bases). Germline V gene data show CDR1 as MDHEN and CDR2 as SYDVKM. V lost 2 bases and J lost 4, with 8 bases in between. The CDR3 is made up of 13 amino acids. The CDR3 sequence is CASSLTGGTEAFF. The CDR3, as DNA: TGTGCCAGCAGTTTAACGGGGGGCACTGAAGCTTTCTTT.

This clone was picked up a small number of times. The chain couples TRBV6-6 to TRBJ1-2, with a tentative D call TRBD1 (5 bases). Trimming left V 7 bases short and J 4 bases short, with 16 bases between. The CDR3 is 14 amino acids. Germline loops: CDR1 MNHNY, CDR2 SVGAGI (reference sequence). The CDR3 bases are TGTGCCAGCACTTCACCGGGGGGGACCTATGGCTACACCTTC. Translated: CASTSPGGTYGYTF.

As for this clone: This CDR3 is also generated by other DNA sequences in the sample. The chain carries TRBV30 and TRBJ1-5; D unclear. The CDR3 runs 13 residues. Trimming removed 3 bases from V and 5 bases from J, with 11 bases in between. CDR1 and CDR2 (germline): GTSNPN, SVGIG (reference sequence). The CDR3 DNA reads TGTGCCTGGAGCCGTGAGGGCGATCAGCCCCAGCATTTT. It encodes CAWSREGDQPQHF.

This clone was detected only a few times. The chain's CDR3 is CATKRGGKEEQYF. The CDR3 bases are TGTGCCACCAAAAGGGGGGGGAAGGAGGAGCAGTACTTC. The rearrangement uses TRBV28 and TRBJ2-7; tentative D call: TRBD2 (7 bases). Trimming stripped 10 bases from V and 7 bases from J, with 20 bases between. From germline, CDR1 is MDHEN and CDR2 SYDVKM. The CDR3 spans 13 residues.

V is TRBV10-1 and J is TRBJ2-1; D not resolved. The CDR3 consists of 14 residues. V was cut by 8 bases and J by 0 bases, with 11 bases left in between. Germline V gene lookup returns CDR1 WNHNN and CDR2 SYGVQD (reference sequence). The CDR3 loop is CASAPGSSYNEQFF. CDR3 sequence (DNA): TGCGCCAGCGCCCCGGGTAGCTCCTACAATGAGCAGTTCTTC.

This clone was seen a handful of times. V usage is TRBV9 and J usage is TRBJ1-3, with D tentatively TRBD1 (6 bases). There are 15 residues in the CDR3. Germline V gives CDR1 SGDLS, CDR2 YYNGEE. V dropped 1 base and J dropped 4 bases, with 12 bases sitting between them. As DNA, the CDR3 is TGTGCCAGCAGCGTACTGGGGGCGGCGGGAAACACCATATATTTT. It translates to CASSVLGAAGNTIYF.

This clone came up many times. This CDR3 reads CASSPSGRRVNEQFF. The CDR3 DNA is TGTGCCAGCAGCCCTAGCGGGAGGCGAGTAAATGAGCAGTTCTTC. The chain recombines TRBV7-9 with TRBJ2-1; TRBD2 matches at 11 bases. Germline values: CDR1 SEHNR, CDR2 FQNEAQ (reference sequence). CDR3 size: 15 residues. The trim removed 5 bases at V and 7 bases at J, leaving 7 bases unmatched.

V and J are TRBV11-2 and TRBJ2-7; the match to TRBD2 covers 7 bases. CDR3 length equals 14 residues. With V trimmed by 5 bases and J by 3 bases, 7 bases remained unmatched. Germline loops: CDR1 SGHAT, CDR2 FQNNGV. The CDR3, as DNA: TGTGCCAGCAGCCCCGGGACTAACAACTACGAGCAGTACTTC. It translates to CASSPGTNNYEQYF.

The J gene is TRBJ1-2, the V gene TRBV28; 7 positions agree with TRBD1. CDR3 length: 13 amino acids. The trim removed 6 bases at V and 7 bases at J, leaving 8 bases unmatched. Germline assignment: CDR1 MDHEN and CDR2 SYDVKM. The CDR3 here is CASSPPGQTGYTF. CDR3 nucleotides: TGTGCCAGCAGCCCTCCGGGACAGACTGGCTACACCTTC.

This clone came up a few times. The genes are TRBV29-1 and TRBJ2-2, with no clear D. CDR1 is SQVTM and CDR2 is ANQGSEA in the germline V gene. V gave up 8 bases and J gave up 1 base, with 8 bases separating them. The CDR3 is 12 residues long. The CDR3 DNA is TGCAGCTCAGAATTGAACACCGGGGAGCTGTTTTTT. It encodes CSSELNTGELFF.

The rearrangement uses TRBV30 and TRBJ2-3; tentatively, D is TRBD2 (5 bases). The germline CDR1 and CDR2 sequences are GTSNPN and SVGIG (reference sequence). Trimming removed 2 bases at V and 2 bases at J, with 14 bases between. The CDR3 has 15 amino acids. The CDR3 DNA is TGTGCCTGGAGTCTCTACGGGGATCCCACAGATACGCAGTATTTT. This sequence encodes CAWSLYGDPTDTQYF.

This clone appeared a few times. The J gene is TRBJ1-1, the V gene TRBV29-1, with 7 bases lining up with TRBD1. CDR1 is SQVTM and CDR2 is ANQGSEA in the germline V gene. The CDR3 is made up of 17 amino acids. V shed 4 bases, J shed 3 bases, and the junction held 17 bases outside the gene matches. CDR3 protein: CSVVGTEPSLPYTEAFF. The DNA for the CDR3 is TGCAGCGTTGTAGGGACAGAGCCCTCACTGCCATACACTGAAGCTTTCTTT.

This clone was seen more than once but under ten times. The chain couples TRBV7-2 to TRBJ2-4, with TRBD1 identical over 8 bases. In germline, CDR1 is SGHTA, CDR2 FQGNSA. The CDR3 sequence is 14 residues long. V was pared by 5 bases and J by 11 bases, with 11 bases of the junction left unmatched. In DNA form, the CDR3 reads TGTGCCAGCAGCACCGGGACAGGATCTTCCCTTCAGTACTTC. Its translation: CASSTGTGSSLQYF.

This clone was counted between two and nine times. This sequence joins TRBV11-2 and TRBJ1-1; D might be TRBD1 (5 bases). The CDR3 totals 13 residues. V shed 5 bases and J shed 8 bases, with 15 bases lying between them. Germline V gene lookup returns CDR1 SGHAT and CDR2 FQNNGV. The CDR3, as DNA: TGTGCCAGCAGCCGATCAAGGCAGGGAGAAGCTTTCTTT. It encodes CASSRSRQGEAFF.